This T cell receptor (beta chain) was captured by sequencing in a study of blood T cell repertoires in COVID-19. Study summary: PBMCs, B-cell-depleted T cells, or T cells were the source of the cDNA or gDNA that made up the material.

The protocol was immunoSEQ multiplex PCR, while the TCRdb copy is restricted to in-frame clones and leaves out a portion. The table shows under 250,000 clones, with roughly 79% occurring only once. This clone was recorded only once. From germline, CDR1 is KGHSH and CDR2 LQKENI. The CDR3 runs to 18 residues. The J segment lost 1 base and the V segment lost 4 bases, leaving 12 bases of the junction unmatched. Sequenced input: PBMCs or T cells enriched from blood (not recorded which). The source is a woman aged 50 to 60 with acute COVID-19. The V gene is TRBV18, the J gene TRBJ2-4; 8 bases match TRBD1. CDR3 in DNA: TGTGCCAGCTCACTTGGGACAGGAGGGGTCGTGGCCAAAAACATTCAGTACTTC. Translated, it gives CASSLGTGGVVAKNIQYF.